This T cell receptor (beta chain) comes out of a study of technical replicates of blood from a few donors. The V gene end was trimmed by 0 bases and the J gene end by 6 bases; junction bases not matched to a gene: 8. The CDR3 consists of 17 residues. Germline values: CDR1 LNHDA, CDR2 SQIVND (reference sequence). Repertoires were generated with immunoSEQ multiplex PCR, while TCRdb's copy carries only in-frame clones and drops some. The data hold 80,000 to 100,000 clones, with about 95% observed a single time. This clonotype originated in a human donor in good health. This chain joins TRBV19 and TRBJ1-2; the match to TRBD1 covers 12 bases. Input material: T cells isolated from PBMCs. The CDR3 DNA follows: TGTGCCAGTAGTATAGAAGGGACAGGGGGCCGGATGGATGGCTACACCTTC. The encoded protein is CASSIEGTGGRMDGYTF.